This entry features one T cell receptor (beta chain) sequence. The antigen is unknown. From germline, CDR1 is GTSNPN and CDR2 SVGIG (reference sequence). The V end lost 2 bases, the J end lost 0 bases, and 2 bases lay between the germline ends. The CDR3 length is 13 residues. PCR primers comprised 60 Vbeta and 13 Jbeta primers. Measured with immunoSEQ multiplex PCR; TCRdb has only the in-frame clones, and not every one. This sample contains roughly 50,000 clones. The sample is drawn from a study of cytomegalovirus exposure and HLA in healthy donors. Study-wide results and caveats: Later analysis suggested links between common viral pathogens and several top significant clusters. Some V segments, including TRBV6-2 and TRBV6-3, were excluded as indistinguishable.

Input material: PBMCs. V usage is TRBV30 and J usage is TRBJ2-6; D unclear. The origin of this receptor is a female donor in good health and CMV-seronegative. CDR3 DNA sequence: TGTGCCTGGAGTCTCTCTGGGGCCAACGTCCTGACTTTC. Protein product: CAWSLSGANVLTF.